A single sample is the source of the 10 T cell receptor beta chains below, sequenced in a study of cytomegalovirus exposure and HLA in healthy donors. The PCR made use of 60 Vbeta and 13 Jbeta primers. Sequencing was performed with immunoSEQ multiplex PCR; in TCRdb, only in-frame clones are kept and a portion is missing. The sample includes tens of thousands of clones, 79% of them seen just once. The specimen was PBMCs. The source of these receptors is a woman between 40 and 50 years old in good health and CMV-seropositive.

The chain carries TRBV5-4 and TRBJ2-5; no definite D call. Trimming removed 4 bases at V and 1 base at J, with 14 bases between. This CDR3 comprises 15 residues. Germline V gene lookup returns CDR1 SGHNT and CDR2 YYREEE (reference sequence). The CDR3 reads CASSPRSSPQETQYF. The CDR3 DNA is TGTGCCAGCAGCCCACGGTCCTCCCCCCAAGAGACCCAGTACTTC. Drawing the rest from reference TRBV5-4 and TRBJ2-5, the complete variable domain is ETGVTQSPTHLIKTRGQQVTLRCSSQSGHNTVSWYQQALGQGPQFIFQYYREEENGRGNFPPRFSGLQFPNYSSELNVNALELDDSALYLCASSPRSSPQETQYFGPGTRLLVL.

This chain connects TRBV5-4 to TRBJ2-3; TRBD2 matches 11 bases. CDR3 length: 17 amino acids. Germline V lookup: CDR1 SGHNT, CDR2 YYREEE (reference sequence). The trim removed 1 base at V and 3 bases at J, leaving 7 bases unmatched. Written as DNA, the CDR3 is TGTGCCAGCAGCTTGCGTCTAGCGGGGGGTAGAACAGATACGCAGTATTTT. Its protein product is CASSLRLAGGRTDTQYF.

The genes are TRBV9 and TRBJ1-6; 9 nucleotides align to TRBD1. Germline loops: CDR1 SGDLS, CDR2 YYNGEE. The CDR3 spans 15 residues. Losses at the gene ends were 3 bases for V and 4 bases for J; bases not matched to a gene: 2. The CDR3 sequence: CASSEGQGYNSPLHF. CDR3 DNA sequence: TGTGCCAGCAGCGAGGGACAGGGTTATAATTCACCCCTCCACTTT. Supplemented by reference TRBV9 and TRBJ1-6, the full variable domain reads DSGVTQTPKHLITATGQRVTLRCSPRSGDLSVYWYQQSLDQGLQFLIQYYNGEERAKGNILERFSAQQFPDLHSELNLSSLELGDSALYFCASSEGQGYNSPLHFGNGTRLTVT.

This sequence joins TRBV6-5 and TRBJ2-7; D might be TRBD1 (6 bases). The germline CDR1 and CDR2 sequences are MNHEY and SVGAGI. The length of the CDR3 is 16 residues. V was clipped by 3 bases and J by 2 bases, with 17 bases between them. CDR3 region: CASSYTDRPLPYEQYF. The CDR3 DNA sequence: TGTGCCAGCAGTTATACCGACAGGCCTTTACCCTACGAGCAGTACTTC.

The genes are TRBV28 and TRBJ1-2, with unresolved D. The ends were cut back, 6 bases at V and 3 bases at J, with 11 bases in the middle. The germline V gene has CDR1 MDHEN and CDR2 SYDVKM. This CDR3 has 13 amino acids. In nucleotides, the CDR3 is TGTGCCAGCAGCCCCGGGATCTACTATGGCTACACCTTC. Amino acid sequence: CASSPGIYYGYTF.

The chain carries TRBV2 and TRBJ2-6; maybe TRBD2 (5 bases). Deletions cut 6 bases from V and 0 bases from J, with 12 bases between. Per germline, CDR1 SNHLY and CDR2 FYNNEI. The CDR3 has 16 residues. The DNA for the CDR3 is TGTGCCAGCAGAGGAGGCGTGGGCTCTGGGGCCAACGTCCTGACTTTC. Its translation: CASRGGVGSGANVLTF.

This clone was observed a handful of times. The chain employs TRBV30 and TRBJ2-3, with 7 bases fitting TRBD1. The J segment lost 2 bases and the V segment lost 4 bases, leaving 9 bases of the junction unmatched. CDR1 is GTSNPN and CDR2 is SVGIG in the germline V gene (reference sequence). The CDR3 has 15 amino acids. CDR3 DNA: TGTGCCTGGAACAGGGGCTCAGACGCCACAGATACGCAGTATTTT. Protein product: CAWNRGSDATDTQYF.

The chain links TRBV5-1 to TRBJ1-2, with 7 positions matching TRBD1. CDR1 SGHRS and CDR2 YFSETQ come from the germline V gene. Germline trimming cut 5 bases from V and 3 bases from J; bases unmatched to any gene: 4. The CDR3 sequence is 13 residues long. The CDR3: CASRTGQDYGYTF. The CDR3 DNA reads as TGCGCCAGCAGGACAGGGCAGGACTATGGCTACACCTTC.

The CDR3 loop reads CASSLAAGEEPQHF. As DNA, the CDR3 is TGCGCCAGCAGCTTGGCCGCTGGGGAGGAGCCCCAGCATTTT. V and J are TRBV5-1 and TRBJ1-5; D is uncertain. CDR1 SGHRS and CDR2 YFSETQ come from the germline V gene. V was cut by 0 bases and J by 8 bases, with 12 bases left in between. This CDR3 contains 14 residues. The entire variable domain, with the rest obtained from reference TRBV5-1 and TRBJ1-5, is as follows: KAGVTQTPRYLIKTRGQQVTLSCSPISGHRSVSWYQQTPGQGLQFLFEYFSETQRNKGNFPGRFSGRQFSNSRSEMNVSTLELGDSALYLCASSLAAGEEPQHFGDGTRLSIL.

The chain joins TRBV2 to TRBJ1-1; no reliable D call. CDR3 length equals 12 residues. The V end was cut by 6 bases, the J end by 1 base, with 6 bases between. Per germline, CDR1 SNHLY and CDR2 FYNNEI. Here the CDR3 DNA reads TGTGCCAGCAGAACGGGGAACACTGAAGCTTTCTTT. Protein: CASRTGNTEAFF.